The T cell receptor (beta chain) described here comes from a study of blood T cell repertoires in COVID-19. The wider study: Donors in the United States, Italy and Spain gave samples during acute or convalescent COVID-19.

Germline V gives CDR1 KGHSH, CDR2 LQKENI. V lost 3 bases, J lost 6 bases, and 5 bases stayed unmatched. The CDR3 contains 15 residues. Only in-frame clones appear in the TCRdb table, and some are missing; sequencing was by immunoSEQ multiplex PCR. This repertoire shows roughly 190,000 clones, around nine tenths found once; its top ten account for 5.5% to 7%. Material: peripheral blood. This clonotype was obtained from a woman aged 40-49 years who had recovered from COVID-19. The chain couples TRBV18 to TRBJ2-4, with 10 nucleotides matching TRBD1. The CDR3 sequence is CASSPGTGEVNIQYF. The CDR3 DNA follows: TGTGCCAGCTCACCGGGGACAGGGGAGGTAAACATTCAGTACTTC.